The present TCR beta chain was sequenced within a study of shared clonotypes between healthy human individuals. CD45RO-negative CD8 cells positively selected for CCR7 made up the naive population, which excluded terminally differentiated effector memory CD45RA+ cells. Each donor was a Caucasian adult residing in Nashville, Tennessee. Trimming left V 4 bases short and J 4 bases short, with 23 bases between. Germline CDR1 is SGHNT and CDR2 is YYREEE (reference sequence). The CDR3 is made up of 17 amino acids. The repertoire was sequenced with immunoSEQ multiplex PCR; TCRdb's copy has only in-frame clones and lacks some. The data hold 2 million to 2.5 million clones, with 85% to 95% observed a single time.

The TCR originated in a man aged 18 to 35 in good health. Some clones in this sample may be carry-over from other donors' samples. Sequenced input: naive CD8+ T cells from PBMCs. This chain connects TRBV5-4 to TRBJ1-2; D is uncertain. The CDR3 here is CASSPLLWAEEFYGYTF. Written as DNA, the CDR3 is TGTGCCAGCAGCCCCCTCCTGTGGGCAGAAGAATTCTATGGCTACACCTTC.